Below, 11 T cell receptor beta chains from the same sample are listed, as sequenced in a study of blood T cell repertoires in COVID-19. Profiling relied on immunoSEQ multiplex PCR, and the TCRdb table lists in-frame clones only, not all of them. This sample yields almost 250,000 clones, of which roughly 86% are seen a single time; roughly 6.2% belongs to the top ten. Material: peripheral blood. The receptors were sampled from a woman of 80 years or more with COVID-19, enrolled during active disease.

This chain joins TRBV19 and TRBJ1-3; D call uncertain. Germline assignment: CDR1 LNHDA and CDR2 SQIVND (reference sequence). V lost 10 bases, J lost 0 bases, and 10 bases lay in between. This CDR3 has 13 amino acids. CDR3 residues: CATETTSGNTIYF. CDR3 nucleotide sequence: TGTGCCACTGAGACTACCTCTGGAAACACCATATATTTT.

This sequence joins TRBV5-4 and TRBJ2-4, with a weak D call TRBD1 (5 bases). CDR1 is SGHNT and CDR2 is YYREEE in the germline V gene (reference sequence). Trimming removed 0 bases at V and 0 bases at J, with 7 bases between. CDR3 length: 15 amino acids. CDR3 DNA: TGTGCCAGCAGCTTGGAGGGGCTAGCCAAAAACATTCAGTACTTC. It yields the protein CASSLEGLAKNIQYF.

This chain's CDR3 is CASSPPIYGGELFF. CDR3 nucleotides: TGTGCCAGCTCACCACCGATTTACGGAGGAGAGCTGTTTTTT. The chain couples TRBV18 to TRBJ2-2, with D tentatively TRBD2 (5 bases). V was trimmed by 0 bases and J by 11 bases, leaving 13 bases between them. The CDR3 consists of 14 residues. The germline V gene encodes CDR1 KGHSH and CDR2 LQKENI.

This chain uses TRBV3-1 (or the pseudogene TRBV3-2) with TRBJ2-3; 9 nucleotides agree with TRBD2. Per the germline V gene, CDR1 is LGHDT and CDR2 is YNNKEL (reference sequence). There are 18 residues in the CDR3. J gave up 0 bases and V 4 bases, and 11 bases lay outside the gene matches. CDR3 bases: TGTGCCAGCAGCCTTCAAACCAGGGGGACTAGCAGCACAGATACGCAGTATTTT. This codes for CASSLQTRGTSSTDTQYF.

The chain combines TRBV9 with TRBJ1-3; D remains unclear. CDR1 is SGDLS, CDR2 YYNGEE, per germline. The CDR3 extends over 14 amino acids. The V gene lost 2 bases and the J gene lost 2 bases, with 8 bases spanning the gap. The CDR3 here is CASSVSSTGNTIYF. The CDR3 bases are TGTGCCAGCAGCGTGTCGAGTACTGGAAACACCATATATTTT.

This chain connects TRBV5-1 to TRBJ2-3; 9 positions agree with TRBD2. This CDR3 comprises 16 residues. Germline V gene sequence: CDR1 SGHRS, CDR2 YFSETQ. Germline trimming cut 0 bases from V and 4 bases from J; bases unmatched to any gene: 6. The CDR3 region has the DNA TGCGCCAGCAGCTTGGAGCCAGTAGCGGGGGCAGATACGCAGTATTTT. This translates into CASSLEPVAGADTQYF.

The chain recombines TRBV6-5 with TRBJ1-1; TRBD1 matches 8 bases. The V and J ends lost 6 bases and 5 bases, in that order; junction bases with no gene match: 8. Germline V CDR1 and CDR2: MNHEY, SVGAGI. CDR3 length: 14 amino acids. As DNA, the CDR3 is TGTGCCAGCAGGCGAGGACAGGGAATGACTGAAGCTTTCTTT. Translation: CASRRGQGMTEAFF.

CDR3 sequence (DNA): TGCAGCGTTAAACTGGGGGGGAATCTGAACACTGAAGCTTTCTTT. Protein: CSVKLGGNLNTEAFF. The chain uses TRBV29-1 and TRBJ1-1, with D possibly TRBD1 on 5 matching bases. The CDR3 is 15 amino acids. Germline V lookup: CDR1 SQVTM, CDR2 ANQGSEA. V was clipped by 5 bases and J by 0 bases, with 16 bases between them.

The V and J genes are TRBV7-3 and TRBJ2-7, with TRBD1 as a possible D gene (6 bases). Germline values: CDR1 SGHTA, CDR2 FQGTGA. V was trimmed by 5 bases and J by 0 bases, leaving 11 bases between them. The CDR3 is 14 amino acids. The CDR3 nucleotides read TGTGCCAGCAGCCCAGGGGCGGGCTCCTACGAGCAGTACTTC. The encoded protein is CASSPGAGSYEQYF. Combining the CDR3 with reference TRBV7-3 and TRBJ2-7 gives the whole variable domain GAGVSQTPSNKVTEKGKYVELRCDPISGHTALYWYRQSLGQGPEFLIYFQGTGAADDSGLPNDRFFAVRPEGSVSTLKIQRTERGDSAVYLCASSPGAGSYEQYFGPGTRLTVT.

This clone was counted only a few times. CDR3 bases: TGTGCCAGCAGCTTGGAGGCTAGCAAGCAGTACTTC. As protein: CASSLEASKQYF. The chain couples TRBV5-8 to TRBJ2-7; a possible D gene is TRBD2 (5 bases). Germline V CDR1 and CDR2: SGHTS, YDEGEE. The V gene lost 0 bases and the J gene lost 8 bases, with 9 bases spanning the gap. The CDR3 covers 12 residues.

V is TRBV12-1 and J is TRBJ2-7; the D call of TRBD2 is as the table states it, not checked on the DNA. TRBV12-1 is annotated as a pseudogene. There are 14 residues in the CDR3. The CDR3, as DNA: TGTGCCAGCAGCTTTGGGGACTACTACTACGAGCAGTACTTC. It encodes CASSFGDYYYEQYF.